This TCR beta chain was profiled in a study of blood T cell repertoires in COVID-19. Study-level background: Spain, Italy and the United States supplied samples that represented acute and convalescent COVID-19. T cells, B-cell-depleted T cells, or PBMCs supplied cDNA or gDNA.

In the original processing: Using reference gene primer amplification, nucleated cell counts were estimated. Measured with immunoSEQ multiplex PCR; TCRdb has only the in-frame clones, and not every one. Clone size and V and J calls were adopted from that table, with D and trimming inferred from the DNA. The data contain about 78,000 clones, under 85% of them singletons. Germline assignment: CDR1 GTSNPN and CDR2 SVGIG (reference sequence). The ends were cut back, 3 bases at V and 2 bases at J, with 11 bases in the middle. This CDR3 has 14 residues. Sequenced: peripheral blood. The chain employs TRBV30 and TRBJ1-5; D not resolved. The clonotype originates from a human donor in a cohort sampled during active COVID-19. The chain's CDR3 is CAWSPLYGNQPQHF. As DNA, the CDR3 is TGTGCCTGGAGCCCGTTGTATGGCAATCAGCCCCAGCATTTT.